One and the same sample provided the 31 T cell receptor beta chains below, sequenced in a study of T cell clonotyping in hematopoietic cell transplantation. Clones were sequenced by immunoSEQ multiplex PCR, and TCRdb holds only the in-frame ones, with some missing. The top ten clones hold more than 1.5% of a sample with nearly 70,000 clones, 94% of them seen once. Sequencing was carried out using peripheral blood mononuclear cells. Receptors originate from a man in his forties or fifties in good health. Some clones in this sample may be carry-over from other donors' samples.

This chain connects TRBV7-9 to TRBJ2-7; possible D gene TRBD1, 6 bases. Trimming removed 2 bases at V and 3 bases at J, with 17 bases between. The CDR3 contains 16 residues. Germline CDR1 and CDR2: SEHNR and FQNEAQ (reference sequence). CDR3 residues: CASSLLGAGDYYEQYF. The CDR3 coding sequence is TGTGCCAGCAGCTTATTGGGGGCAGGGGATTACTACGAGCAGTACTTC.

The chain employs TRBV30 and TRBJ1-3, with D possibly being TRBD1 (6 bases). This CDR3 has 16 residues. The germline V gene has CDR1 GTSNPN and CDR2 SVGIG (reference sequence). V gave up 0 bases and J gave up 0 bases, with 12 bases separating them. The CDR3 is CAWSVRGRISGNTIYF. As DNA, the CDR3 is TGTGCCTGGAGTGTACGGGGGCGGATCTCTGGAAACACCATATATTTT. Combining the CDR3 with reference TRBV30 and TRBJ1-3 gives the whole variable domain SQTIHQWPATLVQPVGSPLSLECTVEGTSNPNLYWYRQAAGRGLQLLFYSVGIGQISSEVPQNLSASRPQDRQFILSSKKLLLSDSGFYLCAWSVRGRISGNTIYFGEGSWLTVV.

The rearrangement links TRBV10-3 to TRBJ1-4, with TRBD1 matching 9 bases. The V gene end was trimmed by 2 bases and the J gene end by 0 bases; junction bases not matched to a gene: 4. CDR1 is ENHRY and CDR2 is SYGVKD in the germline V gene. This CDR3 has 17 residues. The CDR3 DNA is TGTGCCATCAGTGAGACGGGACAGGGAACAACTAATGAAAAACTGTTTTTT. Encoded protein: CAISETGQGTTNEKLFF.

CDR3 in DNA: TGTGCCAGCAGTTTAAAGGTAGCGAGGGGGCAAGCTTTCTTT. Its protein product is CASSLKVARGQAFF. The chain links TRBV27 to TRBJ1-1, with 7 bases fitting TRBD1. This CDR3 has 14 residues. Germline CDR1 and CDR2: MNHEY and SMNVEV (reference sequence). The ends lost 2 bases at V and 9 bases at J; junction bases unmatched: 9.

The J gene is TRBJ2-1, the V gene TRBV27; D might be TRBD2 (6 bases). The germline gives CDR1 MNHEY, CDR2 SMNVEV (reference sequence). The CDR3 is 14 residues long. Trimming took off 3 bases at V and 6 bases at J, with 12 bases between the two ends. For the CDR3, the DNA is TGTGCCAGCAGTTTGGGGGGTGCTCTCAATGAGCAGTTCTTC. The encoded protein is CASSLGGALNEQFF.

The gene calls are TRBV11-2 and TRBJ2-6; no reliable D call. V shed 5 bases and J shed 2 bases, with 13 bases lying between them. The CDR3 is 16 residues long. The germline gives CDR1 SGHAT, CDR2 FQNNGV. The CDR3 coding sequence is TGTGCCAGCAGCCACCCAGAGATAACTGGGGCCAACGTCCTGACTTTC. Protein: CASSHPEITGANVLTF.

A word on this clone: Other DNA variants within this sample encode the same CDR3. V usage is TRBV7-3 and J usage is TRBJ2-1; the D is unclear. V lost 2 bases to trimming and J lost 0 bases, with 8 bases between them. The length of the CDR3 is 15 residues. Germline lookup yields CDR1 SGHTA and CDR2 FQGTGA. Here the CDR3 reads CASSLGPSSYNEQFF. DNA of the CDR3: TGTGCCAGCAGCTTAGGGCCTAGCTCCTACAATGAGCAGTTCTTC. The entire variable domain, with the rest obtained from reference TRBV7-3 and TRBJ2-1, is as follows: GAGVSQTPSNKVTEKGKYVELRCDPISGHTALYWYRQSLGQGPEFLIYFQGTGAADDSGLPNDRFFAVRPEGSVSTLKIQRTERGDSAVYLCASSLGPSSYNEQFFGPGTRLTVL.

This clone was observed a single time. This sequence joins TRBV9 and TRBJ2-6; D tentatively reads TRBD1 or TRBD2 (6 bases each). This CDR3 is built from 17 residues. V lost 2 bases and J 8 bases, leaving 20 bases between the germline ends. The V gene's germline CDR1 is SGDLS and CDR2 YYNGEE. For the CDR3, the DNA is TGTGCCAGCAGCGTTGGAGGGGCCGGGACACGAACCAACGTCCTGACTTTC. This sequence encodes CASSVGGAGTRTNVLTF.

This chain uses TRBV6-6 with TRBJ2-3, with 7 bases fitting TRBD2. CDR1 is MNHNY, CDR2 SVGAGI, per germline (reference sequence). CDR3 size: 13 residues. Unmatched junction bases numbered 2, after V lost 5 bases and J lost 3 bases. As DNA, the CDR3 is TGTGCCAGCAGTGGAGCGGGGACAGATACGCAGTATTTT. Translation: CASSGAGTDTQYF.

The chain employs TRBV5-1 and TRBJ2-7, with D perhaps TRBD2 (5 bases). The CDR3 is 14 residues long. CDR1 is SGHRS, CDR2 YFSETQ, per germline. V was clipped by 4 bases and J by 0 bases, with 11 bases between them. This CDR3 is CASSLERSSYEQYF. CDR3 DNA: TGCGCCAGCAGCCTGGAGCGGAGCTCCTACGAGCAGTACTTC.

The chain carries TRBV28 and TRBJ2-2, with D tentatively TRBD2 (5 bases). The ends were cut back, 3 bases at V and 1 base at J, with 21 bases in the middle. The CDR3 length is 19 residues. Germline V gene data show CDR1 as MDHEN and CDR2 as SYDVKM. The CDR3 here is CASSFILGSPGRNTGELFF. In DNA, the CDR3 is TGTGCCAGCAGTTTCATTTTAGGGAGCCCCGGCAGGAACACCGGGGAGCTGTTTTTT.

V usage is TRBV4-1 and J usage is TRBJ2-7; D gene ambiguous. Trimming took off 0 bases at V and 0 bases at J, with 12 bases between the two ends. CDR1 and CDR2 from the germline V gene are MGHRA and YSYEKL. The CDR3 runs 16 residues. The CDR3 DNA reads TGCGCCAGCAGCCAAGACCTGTCAGCTTTCTCCTACGAGCAGTACTTC. Translating gives CASSQDLSAFSYEQYF.

This chain connects TRBV19 to TRBJ2-5; D is undetermined. The V gene's germline CDR1 is LNHDA and CDR2 SQIVND (reference sequence). V was shortened by 1 base and J by 1 base, with 7 bases between the two germline ends. The CDR3 runs to 14 residues. The CDR3 is CASSIGPGQETQYF. DNA of the CDR3: TGTGCCAGTAGTATAGGACCGGGCCAAGAGACCCAGTACTTC.

The chain couples TRBV6-5 to TRBJ1-2; TRBD1 might be the D (5 bases). Germline loops: CDR1 MNHEY, CDR2 SVGAGI. Trimming stripped 7 bases from V and 0 bases from J, with 12 bases between. CDR3 length equals 14 residues. This CDR3 reads CASTSPGTNYGYTF. CDR3 DNA sequence: TGTGCCAGCACAAGCCCAGGGACTAACTATGGCTACACCTTC.

V usage is TRBV15 and J usage is TRBJ2-7; 7 nucleotides match TRBD1. The CDR3 runs to 13 residues. Germline assignment: CDR1 LNHNV and CDR2 YYDKDF (reference sequence). The junction had 3 bases not matched to a gene; V was cut back by 3 bases and J by 4 bases. CDR3 residues: CATSSEQGYEQYF. Written as DNA, the CDR3 is TGTGCCACCAGCAGTGAACAGGGGTACGAGCAGTACTTC.

This clone has only one observation. This CDR3 is CATSRPAGLSYGYTF. Written as DNA, the CDR3 is TGTGCCACCAGCAGACCTGCAGGGTTAAGCTATGGCTACACCTTC. This chain connects TRBV15 to TRBJ1-2; TRBD1 might be the D (5 bases). This CDR3 has 15 amino acids. V was trimmed by 2 bases and J by 4 bases, leaving 14 bases between them. Germline V gene data show CDR1 as LNHNV and CDR2 as YYDKDF (reference sequence).

This chain connects TRBV5-6 to TRBJ1-4; D is ambiguous. The CDR3 has 15 amino acids. CDR1 is SGHDT, CDR2 YYEEEE, per germline. V lost 4 bases, J lost 5 bases, and 15 bases lay in between. This CDR3 reads CASSPTLGQNEKLFF. Written as DNA, the CDR3 is TGTGCCAGCAGCCCTACGTTAGGCCAAAATGAAAAACTGTTTTTT. The variable domain in full, completed from reference TRBV5-6 and TRBJ1-4, reads DAGVTQSPTHLIKTRGQQVTLRCSPKSGHDTVSWYQQALGQGPQFIFQYYEEEERQRGNFPDRFSGHQFPNYSSELNVNALLLGDSALYLCASSPTLGQNEKLFFGSGTQLSVL.

The rearrangement joins TRBV7-8 to TRBJ2-7, with D possibly TRBD2 on 5 matching bases. With 1 base removed from V and 2 bases from J, the gap between germline ends came to 9 bases. CDR3 length equals 14 residues. Germline V gene sequence: CDR1 SGHVS, CDR2 FQNEAQ. The chain's CDR3 is CASSLEAETYEQYF. CDR3 sequence (DNA): TGTGCCAGCAGCTTAGAAGCGGAGACCTACGAGCAGTACTTC.

This CDR3 reads CATRRGGTGQGSDTEAFF. CDR3 bases: TGTGCCACAAGACGGGGTGGGACCGGGCAGGGATCAGACACTGAAGCTTTCTTT. V is TRBV10-3 and J is TRBJ1-1; D may be TRBD1 (5 bases). The CDR3 is 18 amino acids. Trimming removed 10 bases from V and 3 bases from J, with 30 bases in between. Germline assignment: CDR1 ENHRY and CDR2 SYGVKD.

This clone was counted a single time. V is TRBV27 and J is TRBJ2-2; TRBD1 matches 9 bases. Germline V gene lookup returns CDR1 MNHEY and CDR2 SMNVEV (reference sequence). The CDR3 spans 15 residues. The ends lost 4 bases at V and 10 bases at J; junction bases unmatched: 10. For the CDR3, the DNA is TGTGCCAGCAGTTCGTGGACAGGGGTGAACGAGGAGCTGTTTTTT. Translation gives CASSSWTGVNEELFF.

The chain uses TRBV30 and TRBJ1-6; the D gene is possibly TRBD1 (5 bases). V shed 4 bases and J shed 7 bases, with 11 bases lying between them. CDR1 and CDR2 from the germline V gene are GTSNPN and SVGIG (reference sequence). The CDR3 is 13 amino acids. In DNA, the CDR3 is TGTGCCTGGACCCCCGGGACCAATTCACCCCTCCACTTT. It yields the protein CAWTPGTNSPLHF. The entire variable domain, with the rest obtained from reference TRBV30 and TRBJ1-6, is as follows: SQTIHQWPATLVQPVGSPLSLECTVEGTSNPNLYWYRQAAGRGLQLLFYSVGIGQISSEVPQNLSASRPQDRQFILSSKKLLLSDSGFYLCAWTPGTNSPLHFGNGTRLTVT.

Details on this clone: Other DNA sequences in the sample encode the same CDR3. The gene calls are TRBV7-9 and TRBJ2-5; possibly TRBD2 for D (6 bases). The CDR3 has 14 residues. The V end was cut by 3 bases, the J end by 1 base, with 9 bases between. Germline CDR1 and CDR2: SEHNR and FQNEAQ (reference sequence). Written as DNA, the CDR3 is TGTGCCAGCAGCTTCGGGGGTGGCCAAGAGACCCAGTACTTC. Its translation is CASSFGGGQETQYF. The whole variable domain, filled in from reference TRBV7-9 and TRBJ2-5, reads DTGVSQNPRHKITKRGQNVTFRCDPISEHNRLYWYRQTLGQGPEFLTYFQNEAQLEKSRLLSDRFSAERPKGSFSTLEIQRTEQGDSAMYLCASSFGGGQETQYFGPGTRLLVL.

The chain uses TRBV7-9 and TRBJ2-5, with 9 positions matching TRBD1. The CDR3 contains 14 residues. V shed 5 bases and J 1 base; nucleotides not matched to a gene: 2. The V gene's germline CDR1 is SEHNR and CDR2 FQNEAQ (reference sequence). CDR3 residues: CASSGQGPQETQYF. In nucleotides, the CDR3 is TGTGCCAGCAGCGGACAGGGGCCCCAAGAGACCCAGTACTTC.

J is TRBJ2-7 and V is TRBV28; maybe TRBD2 (6 bases). CDR1 and CDR2 (germline): MDHEN, SYDVKM. CDR3 length: 14 amino acids. V was shortened by 8 bases and J by 5 bases, with 19 bases between the two germline ends. CDR3 loop: CASGKLAFPNEQYF. CDR3 nucleotide sequence: TGTGCCAGCGGGAAACTAGCCTTCCCCAACGAGCAGTACTTC.

This clone was picked up one time. The rearrangement joins TRBV6-6 to TRBJ2-5, with D possibly being TRBD2 (6 bases). Germline CDR1 MNHNY, CDR2 SVGAGI (reference sequence). This CDR3 is 13 amino acids long. Trimming pared 6 bases from V and 4 bases from J, leaving 12 bases between. CDR3 DNA sequence: TGTGCCAGCAGCCTAACCGGGAGAGAGACCCAGTACTTC. Amino acid sequence: CASSLTGRETQYF.

The V gene is TRBV7-9, the J gene TRBJ2-3; 9 positions agree with TRBD1. Germline lookup yields CDR1 SEHNR and CDR2 FQNEAQ (reference sequence). With 2 bases clipped from V and 1 base from J, the junction kept 13 bases outside the gene matches. The CDR3 spans 19 residues. The CDR3 spells CASSLLPTGQGTGTDTQYF. DNA for the CDR3: TGTGCCAGCAGCTTATTACCCACGGGACAGGGAACCGGCACAGATACGCAGTATTTT.

This chain links TRBV7-9 with TRBJ1-6, with 7 bases lining up with TRBD1. In germline, CDR1 is SEHNR, CDR2 FQNEAQ (reference sequence). The CDR3 is 14 residues long. V was clipped by 3 bases and J by 5 bases; unmatched bases: 1. The CDR3 spells CASSFQGDNSPLHF. The CDR3 coding sequence is TGTGCCAGCAGCTTTCAGGGGGATAATTCACCCCTCCACTTT.

This chain links TRBV28 with TRBJ2-7, with a tentative D call TRBD1 (6 bases). The germline gives CDR1 MDHEN, CDR2 SYDVKM. The V and J ends lost 4 bases and 1 base respectively, with 14 bases between them. This CDR3 comprises 15 residues. The CDR3 spells CASSYPGTQSYEQYF. Here the CDR3 DNA reads TGTGCCAGCAGTTACCCCGGGACACAATCCTACGAGCAGTACTTC.

This chain links TRBV28 with TRBJ2-7, with a possible D match to TRBD1 (5 bases). V lost 7 bases and J 12 bases, leaving 22 bases between the germline ends. This CDR3 spans 13 amino acids. Germline CDR1 reads MDHEN; CDR2 reads SYDVKM. Here the CDR3 reads CASTAPSQPGLYF. The CDR3 coding sequence is TGTGCCAGCACCGCTCCTTCCCAGCCAGGGTTGTACTTC.

V gene TRBV6-5 combines with J gene TRBJ2-7; the D gene is possibly TRBD1 (6 bases). Germline CDR1 is MNHEY and CDR2 is SVGAGI. This CDR3 is built from 14 residues. Trimming removed 3 bases from V and 3 bases from J, with 12 bases in between. The CDR3 spells CASSYGQSVYEQYF. The CDR3 DNA follows: TGTGCCAGCAGTTATGGACAGAGTGTCTACGAGCAGTACTTC.

The chain recombines TRBV10-1 with TRBJ1-6; D ambiguous. CDR1 WNHNN and CDR2 SYGVQD come from the germline V gene (reference sequence). This CDR3 comprises 17 residues. V was clipped by 3 bases and J by 0 bases, with 12 bases between them. As DNA, the CDR3 is TGCGCCAGCAGTGATGAGCCCCCAAGCTCCTATAATTCACCCCTCCACTTT. Its protein is CASSDEPPSSYNSPLHF.